What follows are 15 T cell receptor beta chains derived from one specimen sequenced in a study of regulatory T cells in long-lasting Graves disease. Documented time point: newly diagnosed GD, antithyroid drugs for less than 3 months. The authors made the TCR library using RNA they extracted from PBMCs. Construction of TCR beta libraries relied on iRepertoire HTBI primers and on Arm-PCR targeting CDR3 regions. TCRdb used MiXCR to reprocess the multiplex PCR reads, holding one entry per CDR3 protein. This sample has approximately 400,000 distinct CDR3 sequences; more than 12% occur once, and the top ten carry approximately 15%. This sample also appeared in a second study, on T cells in Graves' hyperthyroidism and ophthalmopathy.

The sequencing used peripheral blood mononuclear cells (PBMCs), collected at new diagnosis, from a patient treated with antithyroid drugs. These receptors originate from a woman aged 25 to 39 with Graves disease.

This clonotype occurred a few times. A much larger clone differs by one base, so this may be a read error. The chain employs TRBV30 and TRBJ1-2; no clear D. Germline V gives CDR1 GTSNPN, CDR2 SVGIG (reference sequence). Trimming shortened V by 5 bases and J by 8 bases, and 15 bases separated the two germline ends. The CDR3 sequence is 12 residues long. This CDR3 is CAWGGTGGGYTF. CDR3 sequence (DNA): TGTGCCTGGGGTGGTACGGGAGGCGGCTACACCTTC.

This clonotype appeared many times. The chain recombines TRBV15 with TRBJ2-5; D unclear. CDR1 and CDR2 (germline): LNHNV, YYDKDF (reference sequence). V gave up 3 bases and J gave up 5 bases, with 16 bases separating them. CDR3 length: 15 amino acids. The CDR3 sequence is CATSSGWTRSETQYF. The CDR3 coding sequence is TGTGCCACCAGCAGTGGTTGGACCAGATCGGAGACCCAGTACTTC.

CDR3 residues: CASSLKSSYEQYF. CDR3 DNA: TGTGCCAGCAGTTTAAAGAGCTCCTACGAGCAGTACTTC. The rearrangement uses TRBV27 and TRBJ2-7; no reliable D call. The germline V and J ends were trimmed by 2 bases and 0 bases, with 5 bases remaining between them. The CDR3 totals 13 residues. Germline V lookup: CDR1 MNHEY, CDR2 SMNVEV (reference sequence).

The chain joins TRBV7-6 to TRBJ2-4, with D hard to call. With 1 base removed from V and 0 bases from J, the gap between germline ends came to 13 bases. The CDR3 extends over 17 amino acids. Germline V gene data show CDR1 as SGHVS and CDR2 as FNYEAQ. CDR3 DNA: TGTGCCAGCAGCTTAGAGTCGGCGACCTTAGCCAAAAACATTCAGTACTTC. It encodes CASSLESATLAKNIQYF.

This chain uses TRBV2 with TRBJ2-5, with a weak D call TRBD2 (6 bases). CDR1 SNHLY and CDR2 FYNNEI come from the germline V gene. V lost 7 bases to trimming and J lost 0 bases, with 15 bases between them. The CDR3 totals 15 residues. Written as DNA, the CDR3 is TGTGCCAGCACTCAAAGGGGAGGTCACCAAGAGACCCAGTACTTC. Translation gives CASTQRGGHQETQYF.

This chain connects TRBV19 to TRBJ1-5, with D unresolved. The germline V and J ends were trimmed by 9 bases and 2 bases, with 17 bases remaining between them. The CDR3 has 15 residues. CDR1 LNHDA and CDR2 SQIVND come from the germline V gene (reference sequence). The CDR3 DNA reads TGTGCCAGCTCCTCCCCGGGTAGGGGCAATCAGCCCCAGCATTTT. It translates to CASSSPGRGNQPQHF. Using reference TRBV19 and TRBJ1-5 for the parts outside the CDR3, the full variable domain is DGGITQSPKYLFRKEGQNVTLSCEQNLNHDAMYWYRQDPGQGLRLIYYSQIVNDFQKGDIAEGYSVSREKKESFPLTVTSAQKNPTAFYLCASSSPGRGNQPQHFGDGTRLSIL.

This clonotype was observed many times. This chain links TRBV3-1 with TRBJ2-7; 12 bases agree with TRBD2. This CDR3 contains 14 residues. Germline assignment: CDR1 LGHDT and CDR2 YNNKEL (reference sequence). Germline trimming cut 8 bases from V and 3 bases from J; bases unmatched to any gene: 5. CDR3 nucleotide sequence: TGTGCCAGCGGGACTAGCGGGCGTTACTACGAGCAGTACTTC. Translated: CASGTSGRYYEQYF.

A few counts support this clonotype. The chain is built from TRBV6-5 and TRBJ2-7, with TRBD1 as a possible D gene (6 bases). Trimming shortened V by 6 bases and J by 3 bases, and 15 bases separated the two germline ends. This CDR3 comprises 14 residues. CDR1 and CDR2 from the germline V gene are MNHEY and SVGAGI. CDR3 region: CASSYGQRGYEQYF. The CDR3 nucleotides read TGTGCCAGCAGCTACGGACAGAGAGGCTACGAGCAGTACTTC.

This clonotype was recorded a few times. The J gene is TRBJ2-5, the V gene TRBV9, with a weak D call TRBD2 (6 bases). The CDR3 has 15 amino acids. V lost 3 bases and J lost 1, with 13 bases in between. Per germline, CDR1 SGDLS and CDR2 YYNGEE. CDR3 amino acids: CASSGPPGLQETQYF. CDR3 in DNA: TGTGCCAGCAGCGGGCCACCGGGACTCCAAGAGACCCAGTACTTC.

This clonotype appeared a few times. This chain connects TRBV7-9 to TRBJ1-5, with 7 bases identical to TRBD1. This CDR3 comprises 15 residues. CDR1 SEHNR and CDR2 FQNEAQ come from the germline V gene (reference sequence). V gave up 3 bases and J gave up 5 bases; unmatched junction bases: 7. The CDR3 coding sequence is TGTGCCAGCAGCTTGACAGGGAAGGGAGATCAGCCCCAGCATTTT. Translating gives CASSLTGKGDQPQHF. Filled out from reference TRBV7-9 and TRBJ1-5, the complete variable domain reads DTGVSQNPRHKITKRGQNVTFRCDPISEHNRLYWYRQTLGQGPEFLTYFQNEAQLEKSRLLSDRFSAERPKGSFSTLEIQRTEQGDSAMYLCASSLTGKGDQPQHFGDGTRLSIL.

This clonotype was detected a few times. The rearrangement links TRBV27 to TRBJ2-4, with D uncertain. V lost 2 bases to trimming and J lost 8 bases, with 10 bases between them. The germline V gene has CDR1 MNHEY and CDR2 SMNVEV (reference sequence). This CDR3 is 13 amino acids long. CDR3 nucleotides: TGTGCCAGCAGTTTAAACCTACTGGACATTCAGTACTTC. This translates into CASSLNLLDIQYF.

The gene calls are TRBV19 and TRBJ2-7; D possibly corresponds to TRBD2 (7 bases). Germline lookup yields CDR1 LNHDA and CDR2 SQIVND (reference sequence). V was cut by 5 bases and J by 3 bases, with 20 bases left in between. The CDR3 length is 16 residues. The CDR3 DNA reads as TGTGCCAGTAGTGATAGGGGGGGACGGAGGAGCTACGAGCAGTACTTC. This encodes CASSDRGGRRSYEQYF.

This clonotype was seen ten or more times. The chain combines TRBV6-2 or TRBV6-3 with TRBJ2-1; the D gene is possibly TRBD2 (6 bases). CDR1 and CDR2 from the germline V gene are MNHEY and SVGEGT. Trimming left V 6 bases short and J 7 bases short, with 19 bases between. There are 15 residues in the CDR3. CDR3 sequence reads: CASSLGRGTGNEQFF. As DNA, the CDR3 is TGTGCCAGCAGCCTTGGACGGGGGACCGGGAATGAGCAGTTCTTC.

This clonotype was seen repeatedly, ten times or more. This sequence joins TRBV28 and TRBJ2-1, with D possibly being TRBD2 (6 bases). This CDR3 is built from 11 residues. Germline values: CDR1 MDHEN, CDR2 SYDVKM. V shed 5 bases and J shed 10 bases, with 9 bases lying between them. The CDR3 DNA reads as TGTGCCAGCAGTCCTCTAGCGGAGCAGTTCTTC. It translates to CASSPLAEQFF.

A remark on this clonotype: This may be a read error, as it is one base from a much larger clone. The V and J genes are TRBV28 and TRBJ2-3; TRBD1 matches at 7 bases. This CDR3 is 15 amino acids long. Looked up from germline, CDR1 is MDHEN and CDR2 is SYDVKM. J gave up 0 bases and V 5 bases, and 5 bases lay outside the gene matches. In nucleotides, the CDR3 is TGTGCCAGCAGTGTGGGACAGACTAGCACAGATACGCAGTATTTT. Protein: CASSVGQTSTDTQYF.